This is a list of T cell receptor beta chains from one sample in a study of PD-1 blockade in classical Hodgkin lymphoma. Assay: immunoSEQ multiplex PCR; the TCRdb copy retains only in-frame clones and omits some. The data hold 80,000 to 100,000 clones, with 85% to 95% observed a single time. The sample here was peripheral blood mononuclear cells (PBMCs), taken before the fourth cycle of nivolumab. These receptors were taken from a human donor with classical Hodgkin lymphoma. CDR3s include the opening cysteine and the closing phenylalanine or tryptophan. A D gene is named only where the DNA matches it firmly. Size tells how often a clone was seen (once, few, many) or the class of an expanded clone, and some rows leave it out.

D gene | J gene | clone size | V gene | CDR3 DNA | CDR3 protein
. | TRBJ1-1 | . | TRBV19 | TGTGCCAGTCGGATAAGCTGGAACACTGAAGCTTTCTTT | CASRISWNTEAFF
TRBD2 | TRBJ2-7 | once | TRBV9 | TGTGCCAGCAGCGACGGACTAGCGGACTACGAGCAGTACTTC | CASSDGLADYEQYF
. | TRBJ2-2 | . | TRBV5-4 | TGTGCCAGCAGCTGGACCCGGGTTAGCGGGGAGCTGTTTTTT | CASSWTRVSGELFF
TRBD1 | TRBJ2-7 | . | TRBV5-1 | TGCGCCAGCAGCGTCTGGAACCTCCGGACAGGGCCTAGCGAGCAGTACTTC | CASSVWNLRTGPSEQYF
. | TRBJ2-3 | . | TRBV13 | TGTGCCAGCAGCTTCAATCAGGGGGGATTTCCAGATACGCAGTATTTT | CASSFNQGGFPDTQYF
TRBD2 | TRBJ2-2 | . | TRBV9 | TGTGCCAGCAGCGTTCTAGCGGGGAACACCGGGGAGCTGTTTTTT | CASSVLAGNTGELFF
TRBD1 | TRBJ1-2 | . | TRBV7-8 | TGTGCCAGCAGTTCTGCGACAGGGGGCATGGGTGGCTACACCTTC | CASSSATGGMGGYTF
TRBD2 | TRBJ2-3 | . | TRBV6-5 | TGTGCCAGCAGCCGTAGCGGGAATAGGGATACGCAGTATTTT | CASSRSGNRDTQYF
TRBD1 | TRBJ1-1 | . | TRBV11-3 | TGTGCCAGCAGCTTGACAGGGGTGGACACTGAAGCTTTCTTT | CASSLTGVDTEAFF
. | TRBJ2-7 | . | TRBV5-1 | TGCGCCAGCAGCTTGGATCCCCCCAACCCCTCCTACGAGCAGTACTTC | CASSLDPPNPSYEQYF
TRBD2 | TRBJ2-7 | . | TRBV7-9 | TGTGCCAGCAGCGTCCAAACTAGCGGGAGCTACGAGCAGTACTTC | CASSVQTSGSYEQYF
TRBD1 | TRBJ1-5 | . | TRBV7-2 | TGTGCCAGCAGTTCCCACCCGGGACAGGCCTATCAGCCCCAGCATTTT | CASSSHPGQAYQPQHF
TRBD1 | TRBJ2-1 | . | TRBV7-2 | TGTGCCAGCAGCTCAAGGGGGCTGGGCCCGTCCTACAATGAGCAGTTCTTC | CASSSRGLGPSYNEQFF
. | TRBJ2-1 | . | TRBV10-1 | TGCGCCAGCAGGGAGGGAGCTGGGTTGGGTGAGCAGTTCTTC | CASREGAGLGEQFF
TRBD1 | TRBJ2-7 | . | TRBV10-1 | TGCGCCAGCAGTGAGTCGGGACAGGGACGCGAGCAGTACTTC | CASSESGQGREQYF
TRBD1 | TRBJ2-7 | . | TRBV6-1 | TGTGCCAGCAGTGTTCAGGGGGCCTACGAGCAGTACTTC | CASSVQGAYEQYF
TRBD1 | TRBJ1-2 | . | TRBV19 | TGTGCCAGTAGTATTGGAGGGGGCCTTAACTATGGCTACACCTTC | CASSIGGGLNYGYTF
. | TRBJ1-5 | . | TRBV25-1 | TGTGCCAGCAGTTTACAGGGCTTCAATCAGCCCCAGCATTTT | CASSLQGFNQPQHF
TRBD1 | TRBJ1-5 | few | TRBV5-1 | TGCGCCAGCAGCTTGGGCACAGGGGGGGATCAGCCCCAGCATTTT | CASSLGTGGDQPQHF
. | TRBJ2-5 | . | TRBV6-6 | TGTGCCAGCAGTTACCAACTATTCATCGAGACCCAGTACTTC | CASSYQLFIETQYF
TRBD2 | TRBJ2-7 | . | TRBV5-1 | TGCGCCAGCAGCACTCTCGGCGGGAGGGCCGAAGAGCAGTACTTC | CASSTLGGRAEEQYF
TRBD1 | TRBJ2-7 | . | TRBV9 | TGTGCCAGCAGCGTCGACAGGGGGGACTACGAGCAGTACTTC | CASSVDRGDYEQYF
TRBD2 | TRBJ2-1 | . | TRBV5-6 | TGTGCCAGCAGCTGGTGGGGGGGGTCTTCGGCCCACAATGAGCAGTTCTTC | CASSWWGGSSAHNEQFF
. | TRBJ1-1 | . | TRBV6-5 | TGTGCCAGCGGGGGGAGGACTGAAGCTTTCTTT | CASGGRTEAFF
TRBD2 | TRBJ2-1 | . | TRBV5-1 | TGCGCCAGCAGCTTTTTAACCGGGACTAGCGGGTTAACCTACAATGAGCAGTTCTTC | CASSFLTGTSGLTYNEQFF
. | TRBJ1-1 | . | TRBV28 | TGTGCCAGCAGTTTCCGACGGTTGAGGAACACTGAAGCTTTCTTT | CASSFRRLRNTEAFF